The present entry profiles one TCR beta chain with its context. Its specificity is unknown. Described time point: persistent/refractory GD, antithyroid drugs over 5 years with positive TRAb. PBMC-derived RNA was used for the TCR library. Peripheral blood, 8.5 to 10 milliliters per patient, was collected in EDTA tubes. V shed 1 base and J shed 5 bases, with 14 bases lying between them. The germline V gene has CDR1 SGHTA and CDR2 FQGNSA. The CDR3 spans 16 residues. The data were taken from a study of regulatory T cells in long-lasting Graves disease. For the study at large: By definition, persistent Graves' disease involved antithyroid drugs for over 5 years alongside positive TSH receptor antibodies.

The study, taken as a whole, reports: Few sampled subjects may have lowered accuracy. Preferential use of TRBV28, TRBJ1-2 and TRBJ2-5 was seen in persistent disease.

Libraries of TCR beta came from iRepertoire HTBI primers plus Arm-PCR of CDR3 regions. MiXCR, run by TCRdb on the multiplex PCR reads, gives a single entry per CDR3 protein. The sample includes 300,000 to 400,000 distinct CDR3 sequences, 20% seen only once; the top ten take over 25%. This receptor was obtained from a female donor with Graves disease. V usage is TRBV7-2 and J usage is TRBJ1-4, with D possibly TRBD1 on 5 matching bases. Sequencing was performed on peripheral blood mononuclear cells (PBMCs), taken when the disease was refractory, from a patient treated with antithyroid drugs. The chain's CDR3 is CASSLGGRDGNEKLFF. Written as DNA, the CDR3 is TGTGCCAGCAGCTTAGGAGGCAGGGACGGAAATGAAAAACTGTTTTTT.